The 25 T cell receptor beta chains in this list originate from one sample, sequenced in a study of T cell responses to AZD1222 COVID-19 vaccine. The data were produced by immunoSEQ multiplex PCR, yet TCRdb's version contains in-frame clones alone and is incomplete. The sample lists some 180,000 clones, just over 90% occurring once. Sequences were derived from peripheral blood, sampled 28 days after the second AZD1222 dose. The receptors shown here come from an adult who received the AZD1222 COVID-19 vaccine.

For the CDR3, the DNA is TGTGCCTGGAGTCCCCCGGGCGAGAGGTATCCGGCGAAACTGTTTTTT. Protein product: CAWSPPGERYPAKLFF. The V gene is TRBV30, the J gene TRBJ1-4, with D hard to call. The CDR3 consists of 16 residues. Trimming removed 2 bases at V and 11 bases at J, with 24 bases between. The V gene's germline CDR1 is GTSNPN and CDR2 SVGIG (reference sequence).

This clone rates as medium-sized. The gene calls are TRBV5-6 and TRBJ1-2; D is undetermined. The germline V gene has CDR1 SGHDT and CDR2 YYEEEE. V was clipped by 0 bases and J by 8 bases, with 14 bases between them. The CDR3 is made up of 14 amino acids. CDR3 in amino acids: CASSLAMDPGGYTF. DNA of the CDR3: TGTGCCAGCAGCTTGGCCATGGACCCTGGGGGCTACACCTTC.

V gene TRBV19 combines with J gene TRBJ1-2; 7 nucleotides agree with TRBD1. CDR1 LNHDA and CDR2 SQIVND come from the germline V gene (reference sequence). J was trimmed by 5 bases and V by 5 bases; bases with no gene match: 8. The CDR3 runs 14 residues. CDR3 DNA: TGTGCCAGTAGTGTAGCAGGGGGAGGATATGGCTACACCTTC. Protein product: CASSVAGGGYGYTF. Drawing the rest from reference TRBV19 and TRBJ1-2, the complete variable domain is DGGITQSPKYLFRKEGQNVTLSCEQNLNHDAMYWYRQDPGQGLRLIYYSQIVNDFQKGDIAEGYSVSREKKESFPLTVTSAQKNPTAFYLCASSVAGGGYGYTFGSGTRLTVV.

J is TRBJ2-3 and V is TRBV18; D gene unclear. The CDR3 is 14 residues long. V shed 1 base and J shed 1 base, with 6 bases lying between them. CDR1 is KGHSH and CDR2 is LQKENI in the germline V gene. The CDR3 DNA reads TGTGCCAGCTCACCACAGGGTGGCACAGATACGCAGTATTTT. It encodes CASSPQGGTDTQYF.

The chain links TRBV3-1 (or the pseudogene TRBV3-2) to TRBJ1-2, with 9 bases matching TRBD1. CDR3 size: 15 residues. V shed 3 bases, J shed 7 bases, and the junction held 9 bases outside the gene matches. The germline CDR1 and CDR2 sequences are LGHDT and YNNKEL (reference sequence). CDR3 protein: CASSHRTGESIGYTF. The CDR3 DNA follows: TGTGCCAGCAGCCATCGGACAGGGGAATCAATTGGCTACACCTTC.

The chain has TRBV27 and TRBJ2-7, with D perhaps TRBD1 (6 bases). Germline V gives CDR1 MNHEY, CDR2 SMNVEV (reference sequence). CDR3 length: 13 residues. V was shortened by 3 bases and J by 3 bases, with 9 bases between the two germline ends. The CDR3 region is CASSLGRGYEQYF. The CDR3 DNA follows: TGTGCCAGCAGTTTGGGCAGGGGCTACGAGCAGTACTTC.

The rearrangement joins TRBV30 to TRBJ1-6; tentative D call: TRBD1 (5 bases). CDR1 and CDR2 (germline): GTSNPN, SVGIG (reference sequence). This CDR3 is 15 amino acids long. Trimming took 4 bases from V and 9 from J, leaving 19 bases between them. The CDR3 sequence is CAWTGQKRGTSPLHF. The CDR3, as DNA: TGTGCCTGGACCGGACAAAAAAGGGGTACTTCACCCCTCCACTTT.

This clone was observed many times. The chain is built from TRBV29-1 and TRBJ2-7, with 9 bases aligning to TRBD1. Germline V gene data show CDR1 as SQVTM and CDR2 as ANQGSEA. V lost 7 bases, J lost 0 bases, and 10 bases stayed unmatched. The CDR3 runs to 15 residues. The CDR3 loop reads CSAWLGTGRSYEQYF. The CDR3 DNA sequence: TGCAGCGCCTGGTTGGGGACAGGGCGCTCCTACGAGCAGTACTTC.

The rearrangement links TRBV7-9 to TRBJ2-3; the match to TRBD2 covers 10 bases. Germline V gives CDR1 SEHNR, CDR2 FQNEAQ (reference sequence). The CDR3 has 12 residues. The V and J ends lost 6 bases and 11 bases, in that order; junction bases with no gene match: 5. CDR3 sequence: CASRPLAGEQYF. CDR3 DNA sequence: TGTGCCAGCAGACCGCTAGCGGGGGAGCAGTATTTT.

This sequence joins TRBV20-1 and TRBJ1-2; D gene ambiguous. Trimming removed 8 bases at V and 8 bases at J, with 15 bases between. Germline CDR1 reads DFQATT; CDR2 reads SNEGSKA (reference sequence). The CDR3 totals 11 residues. CDR3 DNA sequence: TGCAGTCCGAACCGTGGGCAAGGCTACACCTTC. Its translation: CSPNRGQGYTF.

This chain joins TRBV2 and TRBJ1-1; 7 nucleotides agree with TRBD1. CDR3 length equals 14 residues. The V segment lost 6 bases and the J segment 1 base; nucleotides outside the gene matches: 5. In germline, CDR1 is SNHLY, CDR2 FYNNEI. This CDR3 reads CASSTTGRNTEAFF. In nucleotides, the CDR3 is TGTGCCAGCAGCACGACAGGGAGGAACACTGAAGCTTTCTTT.

This clone has just a few counts. The gene calls are TRBV5-1 and TRBJ1-2; a weak D match, TRBD1 (6 bases). The CDR3 runs to 15 residues. Germline values: CDR1 SGHRS, CDR2 YFSETQ. Trimming removed 0 bases from V and 2 bases from J, with 11 bases in between. The CDR3 spells CASSLDGQRNYGYTF. The CDR3 bases are TGCGCCAGCAGCTTGGATGGACAGAGGAACTATGGCTACACCTTC.

This clone was seen a handful of times. The chain is built from TRBV5-1 and TRBJ1-2, with TRBD1 matching over 9 bases. Germline CDR1 reads SGHRS; CDR2 reads YFSETQ. V gave up 0 bases and J gave up 7 bases; unmatched junction bases: 7. This CDR3 region has 15 residues. The CDR3 sequence: CASSLDGQGRGGYTF. The DNA for the CDR3 is TGCGCCAGCAGCTTGGATGGACAGGGGAGAGGTGGCTACACCTTC.

The CDR3 DNA reads TGTGCCAGCAGCGTACTCAGTAACTATGGCTACACCTTC. This gives the protein CASSVLSNYGYTF. J is TRBJ1-2 and V is TRBV9; D is unresolved. V gave up 1 base and J gave up 1 base, with 5 bases separating them. CDR3 length: 13 amino acids. Per germline, CDR1 SGDLS and CDR2 YYNGEE. Filled out from reference TRBV9 and TRBJ1-2, the complete variable domain reads DSGVTQTPKHLITATGQRVTLRCSPRSGDLSVYWYQQSLDQGLQFLIQYYNGEERAKGNILERFSAQQFPDLHSELNLSSLELGDSALYFCASSVLSNYGYTFGSGTRLTVV.

This clone has just one count. The genes are TRBV7-2 and TRBJ1-4; D not resolved. Germline lookup yields CDR1 SGHTA and CDR2 FQGNSA. V was trimmed by 1 base and J by 8 bases, leaving 14 bases between them. CDR3 length equals 15 residues. CDR3: CASSLDGTVWEKLFF. CDR3 in DNA: TGTGCCAGCAGCTTAGATGGAACGGTCTGGGAAAAACTGTTTTTT. The entire variable domain, with the rest obtained from reference TRBV7-2 and TRBJ1-4, is as follows: GAGVSQSPSNKVTEKGKDVELRCDPISGHTALYWYRQSLGQGLEFLIYFQGNSAPDKSGLPSDRFSAERTGGSVSTLTIQRTQQEDSAVYLCASSLDGTVWEKLFFGSGTQLSVL.

The DNA of the CDR3 is TGTGCCAGCAGTTTGGCGAAGACCCAGTACTTC. The encoded protein is CASSLAKTQYF. The V call is TRBV12-3 or TRBV12-4, the J call TRBJ2-5; D is unresolved. Trimming shortened V by 3 bases and J by 6 bases, and 5 bases separated the two germline ends. The CDR3 runs 11 residues.

The V call is TRBV3-1 (or the pseudogene TRBV3-2), the J call TRBJ2-1, with 10 nucleotides matching TRBD2. CDR1 is LGHDT and CDR2 is YNNKEL in the germline V gene (reference sequence). V dropped 4 bases and J dropped 4; count of bases not matched to a gene: 10. The CDR3 contains 17 residues. CDR3 sequence: CASSPRTSGVSYNEQFF. The CDR3 DNA reads as TGTGCCAGCAGCCCTCGTACTAGCGGGGTTTCGTACAATGAGCAGTTCTTC.

CDR3 DNA sequence: TGTGCCAGCAAGGACACAGCTGCAACTAATGAAAAACTGTTTTTT. This encodes CASKDTAATNEKLFF. This rearrangement joins TRBV6-5 to TRBJ1-4, with D perhaps TRBD1 (5 bases). V lost 7 bases to trimming and J lost 0 bases, with 12 bases between them. This CDR3 has 15 residues. Germline assignment: CDR1 MNHEY and CDR2 SVGAGI.

This rearrangement joins TRBV29-1 to TRBJ2-1; possible D gene TRBD1, 5 bases. This CDR3 is 13 amino acids long. In germline, CDR1 is SQVTM, CDR2 ANQGSEA. V gave up 5 bases and J gave up 4 bases, with 12 bases separating them. CDR3 in amino acids: CSVSRTNYNEQFF. CDR3 bases: TGCAGCGTTTCGCGGACAAATTACAATGAGCAGTTCTTC.

The V gene is TRBV7-2, the J gene TRBJ1-1, with 7 bases fitting TRBD1. CDR3 size: 16 residues. The J segment lost 2 bases and the V segment lost 2 bases, leaving 8 bases of the junction unmatched. Germline V gene sequence: CDR1 SGHTA, CDR2 FQGNSA. CDR3 coding DNA: TGTGCCAGCAGCTTATCCACAGGGGCGGCTAACACTGAAGCTTTCTTT. Translated, it gives CASSLSTGAANTEAFF.

V and J are TRBV18 and TRBJ1-1; no clear D gene. The CDR3 extends over 15 amino acids. Trimming removed 6 bases from V and 2 bases from J, with 16 bases in between. Germline-derived CDR1 and CDR2 are KGHSH and LQKENI. CDR3 sequence reads: CASSQQRESNTEAFF. Here the CDR3 DNA reads TGTGCCAGCTCCCAGCAGAGGGAGAGTAACACTGAAGCTTTCTTT.

CDR3 DNA sequence: TGTGCCAGCAGCTCCAGACGACAGGGGTTGGCTTTCTTT. Its protein product is CASSSRRQGLAFF. J is TRBJ1-1 and V is TRBV7-2, with 8 bases aligning to TRBD1. CDR3 length: 13 amino acids. Germline assignment: CDR1 SGHTA and CDR2 FQGNSA. The V gene end was trimmed by 4 bases and the J gene end by 11 bases; junction bases not matched to a gene: 9.

V gene TRBV5-8 combines with J gene TRBJ2-4; D is perhaps TRBD1 (6 bases). In germline, CDR1 is SGHTS, CDR2 YDEGEE. The CDR3 loop spans 14 amino acids. The germline V and J ends were trimmed by 0 bases and 8 bases, with 12 bases remaining between them. CDR3 in DNA: TGTGCCAGCAGCTTGGTGGACAGTCCTTACATTCAGTACTTC. Its translation: CASSLVDSPYIQYF.

The J gene is TRBJ1-3, the V gene TRBV6-1; 7 bases line up with TRBD1. Germline V gene sequence: CDR1 MNHNS, CDR2 SASEGT. With 4 bases clipped from V and 0 bases from J, the junction kept 9 bases outside the gene matches. This CDR3 contains 17 residues. This CDR3 is CASSGAPRQGSGNTIYF. The CDR3 region has the DNA TGTGCCAGCAGTGGAGCTCCTAGACAGGGCTCTGGAAACACCATATATTTT.

The V call is TRBV5-4, the J call TRBJ1-3; D perhaps matches TRBD1 (5 bases). V was trimmed by 1 base and J by 2 bases, leaving 16 bases between them. The CDR3 covers 17 residues. Germline V lookup: CDR1 SGHNT, CDR2 YYREEE (reference sequence). CDR3: CASSLSFGGRAGNTIYF. CDR3 nucleotide sequence: TGTGCCAGCAGCTTGTCTTTTGGTGGCAGGGCTGGAAACACCATATATTTT. Full variable domain (remainder filled in from reference TRBV5-4 and TRBJ1-3): ETGVTQSPTHLIKTRGQQVTLRCSSQSGHNTVSWYQQALGQGPQFIFQYYREEENGRGNFPPRFSGLQFPNYSSELNVNALELDDSALYLCASSLSFGGRAGNTIYFGEGSWLTVV.